These 13 T cell receptor beta chains share one sample of origin, sequenced in a study of blood T cells in healthy people across ages. A sample-barcoded 5' primer and a J-beta primer mix were used in a second PCR of roughly 6 to 11 cycles. TCRdb analysed the 5' RACE reads with MiXCR anew, one entry per CDR3 protein. The table includes around 800,000 distinct CDR3 sequences, about 45% detected once. Sequencing used blood. The receptors originated from a man older than 75 in good health.

The chain uses TRBV7-6 and TRBJ2-1; either TRBD1 or TRBD2 may fit D (5 bases each). The germline V gene has CDR1 SGHVS and CDR2 FNYEAQ. This CDR3 comprises 12 residues. Trimming took off 5 bases at V and 10 bases at J, with 12 bases between the two ends. The CDR3, as DNA: TGTGCCAGCAGCCGTGAGAGGGGCGAGCAGTTCTTC. The encoded protein is CASSRERGEQFF. Combining the CDR3 with reference TRBV7-6 and TRBJ2-1 gives the whole variable domain GAGVSQSPRYKVTKRGQDVALRCDPISGHVSLYWYRQALGQGPEFLTYFNYEAQQDKSGLPNDRFSAERPEGSISTLTIQRTEQRDSAMYRCASSRERGEQFFGPGTRLTVL.

This clonotype was counted between two and nine times. The chain couples TRBV20-1 to TRBJ2-7; D might be TRBD2 (6 bases). Trimming shortened V by 3 bases and J by 8 bases, and 14 bases separated the two germline ends. Germline values: CDR1 DFQATT, CDR2 SNEGSKA (reference sequence). This CDR3 region has 12 residues. DNA of the CDR3: TGCAGTGCTAGTCCCGGAGGGTACCAGCAGTACTTC. Protein sequence: CSASPGGYQQYF.

This clonotype appeared a few times. The chain combines TRBV28 with TRBJ2-7; D not certain. This CDR3 has 14 residues. V gave up 7 bases and J gave up 3 bases, with 16 bases separating them. Germline assignment: CDR1 MDHEN and CDR2 SYDVKM. CDR3 sequence (DNA): TGTGCCAGCAACCGACCTGGGATTAACTACGAGCAGTACTTC. Translating gives CASNRPGINYEQYF.

This chain joins TRBV20-1 and TRBJ2-3; tentative D call: TRBD2 (5 bases). The CDR3 has 11 residues. From germline, CDR1 is DFQATT and CDR2 SNEGSKA (reference sequence). With 4 bases removed from V and 9 bases from J, the gap between germline ends came to 11 bases. The DNA for the CDR3 is TGCAGTGCTAATAGCGCTACCACGCAGTATTTT. Translating gives CSANSATTQYF.

This clonotype has ten or more counts. The J gene is TRBJ2-3, the V gene TRBV14; D perhaps matches TRBD2 (5 bases). Trimming stripped 0 bases from V and 0 bases from J, with 10 bases between. The germline CDR1 and CDR2 sequences are SGHDN and FVKESK. The CDR3 is 16 residues long. The CDR3 DNA follows: TGTGCCAGCAGCCAAGATTTGCGCGGGAGCACAGATACGCAGTATTTT. It is translated as CASSQDLRGSTDTQYF.

This clonotype was detected only a few times. V and J are TRBV7-2 and TRBJ2-4, with 13 bases matching TRBD2. V shed 3 bases and J 4 bases; nucleotides not matched to a gene: 9. The CDR3 spans 18 residues. CDR1 is SGHTA and CDR2 is FQGNSA in the germline V gene. The CDR3 spells CASSFRPSGLAGKNIQYF. The CDR3 DNA reads TGTGCCAGCAGCTTCCGACCCTCGGGACTAGCGGGAAAAAACATTCAGTACTTC.

The rearrangement links TRBV7-2 to TRBJ2-2; 10 bases fit TRBD2. The germline gives CDR1 SGHTA, CDR2 FQGNSA. The CDR3 consists of 16 residues. V trimming: 5 bases; J trimming: 4 bases; junction bases outside the gene matches: 7. In DNA, the CDR3 is TGTGCCAGCAGCCCACATGGACTAGCGGTCACCGGGGAGCTGTTTTTT. Its protein is CASSPHGLAVTGELFF.

This clonotype was counted between two and nine times. The chain uses TRBV6-2 or TRBV6-3 and TRBJ2-1; D unresolved. CDR1 and CDR2 (germline): MNHEY, SVGEGT. The CDR3 covers 13 residues. V was cut by 1 base and J by 7 bases, with 8 bases left in between. CDR3 nucleotides: TGTGCCAGCAGTTACTTTGTTGTTAATGAGCAGTTCTTC. It codes for CASSYFVVNEQFF.

The rearrangement links TRBV5-1 to TRBJ2-3; D possibly uses TRBD1 or TRBD2 (5 bases each). The CDR3 consists of 15 residues. Looked up from germline, CDR1 is SGHRS and CDR2 is YFSETQ. Trimming cost V 3 bases and J 4 bases, with 15 bases left between them. CDR3 DNA: TGCGCCAGCAGCTCGCGAGGGGTGATAGCAGATACGCAGTATTTT. Translation: CASSSRGVIADTQYF.

The chain uses TRBV28 and TRBJ1-5; 8 positions match TRBD1. Germline V CDR1 and CDR2: MDHEN, SYDVKM. With V trimmed by 8 bases and J by 2 bases, 14 bases remained unmatched. This CDR3 region has 17 residues. The CDR3 loop reads CASETRQGKVGNQPQHF. CDR3 in DNA: TGTGCCAGCGAGACTAGACAGGGGAAGGTGGGCAATCAGCCCCAGCATTTT.

The chain recombines TRBV7-2 with TRBJ2-1, with 11 bases lining up with TRBD2. V lost 4 bases to trimming and J lost 5 bases; unmatched junction nucleotides: 4. The CDR3 consists of 15 residues. Looked up from germline, CDR1 is SGHTA and CDR2 is FQGNSA. The CDR3 here is CASSSGLAENNEQFF. In DNA form, the CDR3 reads TGTGCCAGCAGCTCGGGACTAGCGGAAAACAATGAGCAGTTCTTC.

The chain joins TRBV11-1 to TRBJ2-5; the D gene could be TRBD1 or TRBD2 (5 bases each). The CDR3 is made up of 14 amino acids. The germline V gene encodes CDR1 SGHAT and CDR2 FQDESV (reference sequence). The V and J ends lost 5 bases and 11 bases respectively, with 21 bases between them. DNA for the CDR3: TGTGCCAGCAGCAACACACGGGGAGTAGGGGAGCAGTACTTC. Residues: CASSNTRGVGEQYF.

This clonotype is a singleton in its sample. The V gene is TRBV13, the J gene TRBJ2-7; the match to TRBD1 covers 9 bases. V was clipped by 4 bases and J by 6 bases; unmatched bases: 10. This CDR3 region has 15 residues. The germline V gene has CDR1 PRHDT and CDR2 FYEKMQ (reference sequence). CDR3 DNA: TGTGCCAGCAGCTACACCGGGACAGGGTTCTCCGAGCAGTACTTC. It encodes CASSYTGTGFSEQYF.